This T cell receptor beta chain is from a study of blood T cells in healthy people across ages. The CDR3 length is 13 residues. Trimming removed 6 bases at V and 4 bases at J, with 12 bases between. Germline values: CDR1 SGHNT, CDR2 YENEEA. A second PCR, run for roughly 7 to 12 cycles, used a sample-barcoded 5' primer plus a J-beta primer mix. TCRdb re-analysed the 5' RACE reads in MiXCR, keeping a single row per CDR3 protein. Of over a million distinct CDR3 sequences listed, 20% to 25% were seen once; the top ten hold approximately 0.75%. The sample holds a few counts of this clonotype. These data were also filed under a second study, of T cells of mothers and their children.

The V and J genes are TRBV11-3 and TRBJ1-1, with D unclear. The sequence derives from a girl between 2 and 10 years old in good health. The sequenced sample consisted of blood. The CDR3 spells CASSSISITEAFF. Written as DNA, the CDR3 is TGTGCCAGCAGTTCGATAAGTATCACTGAAGCTTTCTTT. Using reference TRBV11-3 and TRBJ1-1 for the parts outside the CDR3, the full variable domain is EAGVVQSPRYKIIEKKQPVAFWCNPISGHNTLYWYLQNLGQGPELLIRYENEEAVDDSQLPKDRFSAERLKGVDSTLKIQPAELGDSAVYLCASSSISITEAFFGQGTRLTVV.